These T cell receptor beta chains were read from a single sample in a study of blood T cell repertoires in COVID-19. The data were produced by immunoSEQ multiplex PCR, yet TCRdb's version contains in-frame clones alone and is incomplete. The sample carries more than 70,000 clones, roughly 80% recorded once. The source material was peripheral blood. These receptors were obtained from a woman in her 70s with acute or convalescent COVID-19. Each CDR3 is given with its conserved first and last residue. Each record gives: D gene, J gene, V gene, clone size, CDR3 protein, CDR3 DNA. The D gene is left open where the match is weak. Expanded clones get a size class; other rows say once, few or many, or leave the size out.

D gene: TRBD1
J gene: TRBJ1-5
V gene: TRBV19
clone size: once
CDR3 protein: CASSVGTGGVGAYF
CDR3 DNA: TGTGCCAGTAGTGTCGGGACAGGGGGCGTTGGAGCGTACTTT

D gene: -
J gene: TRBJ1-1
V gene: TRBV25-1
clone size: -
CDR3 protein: CASSEISGRGHTEAFF
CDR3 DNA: TGTGCCAGCAGTGAAATATCAGGGAGGGGTCACACTGAAGCTTTCTTT

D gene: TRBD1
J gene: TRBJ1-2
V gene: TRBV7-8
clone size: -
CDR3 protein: CASSWDRSNYGYTF
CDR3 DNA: TGTGCCAGCAGTTGGGACAGGAGTAACTATGGCTACACCTTC

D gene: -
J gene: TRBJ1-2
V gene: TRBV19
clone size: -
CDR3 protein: CASSRGSAGNGYTF
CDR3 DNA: TGTGCCAGTAGTAGGGGTTCCGCGGGAAATGGCTACACCTTC

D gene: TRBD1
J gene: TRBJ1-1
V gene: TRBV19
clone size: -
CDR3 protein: CASRNRGLQFTEAFF
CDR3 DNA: TGTGCCAGTAGGAACAGGGGGCTACAATTCACTGAAGCTTTCTTT

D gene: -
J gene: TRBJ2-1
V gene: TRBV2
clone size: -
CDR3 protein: CASSPRTARGEQFF
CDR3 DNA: TGTGCCAGCAGTCCCAGGACTGCACGGGGTGAGCAGTTCTTC

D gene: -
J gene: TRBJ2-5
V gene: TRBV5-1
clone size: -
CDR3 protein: CASSPNPTGQRETQYF
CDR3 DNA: TGCGCCAGCAGCCCCAACCCTACAGGGCAGAGGGAGACCCAGTACTTC

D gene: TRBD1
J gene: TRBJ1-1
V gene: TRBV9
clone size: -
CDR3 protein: CASSTRTGGMNTEAFF
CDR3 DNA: TGTGCCAGCAGCACCCGGACAGGGGGCATGAACACTGAAGCTTTCTTT

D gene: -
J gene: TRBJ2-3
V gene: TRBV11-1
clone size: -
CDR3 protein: CASSARLGGTTDTQYF
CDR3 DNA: TGTGCCAGCAGCGCGAGACTGGGAGGCACTACAGATACGCAGTATTTT

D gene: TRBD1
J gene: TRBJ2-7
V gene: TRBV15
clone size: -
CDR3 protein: CATSRGTGPYEQYF
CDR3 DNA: TGTGCCACCAGCAGAGGGACAGGTCCCTACGAGCAGTACTTC

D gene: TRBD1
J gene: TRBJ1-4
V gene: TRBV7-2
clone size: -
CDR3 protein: CASSPGTGGSEKLFF
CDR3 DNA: TGTGCCAGCAGCCCCGGGACAGGGGGTAGTGAAAAACTGTTTTTT

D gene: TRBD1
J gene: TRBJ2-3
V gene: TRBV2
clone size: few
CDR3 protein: CASTGQDRTDTQYF
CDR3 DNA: TGTGCCAGCACCGGACAGGACCGCACAGATACGCAGTATTTT

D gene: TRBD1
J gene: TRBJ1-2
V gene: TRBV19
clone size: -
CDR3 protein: CASRRGRGQATSYGYTF
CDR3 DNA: TGTGCCAGTCGGCGAGGACGTGGACAGGCCACCAGTTATGGCTACACCTTC

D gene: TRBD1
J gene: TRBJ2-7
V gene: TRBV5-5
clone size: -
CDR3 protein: CASSLQTGGAKQYF
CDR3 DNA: TGTGCCAGCAGCTTGCAGACAGGGGGCGCAAAGCAGTACTTC

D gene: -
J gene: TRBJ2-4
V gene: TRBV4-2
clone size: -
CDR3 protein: CASSQDYGGNIQYF
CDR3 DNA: TGTGCCAGCAGCCAAGATTACGGAGGGAACATTCAGTACTTC

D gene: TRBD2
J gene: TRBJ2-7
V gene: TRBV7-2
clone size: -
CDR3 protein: CASSLVTSGSYEQYF
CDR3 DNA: TGTGCCAGCAGCTTAGTAACTAGCGGGAGCTACGAGCAGTACTTC

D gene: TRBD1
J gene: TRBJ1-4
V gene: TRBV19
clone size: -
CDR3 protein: CASSPDRGLHFVEKLFF
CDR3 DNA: TGTGCCAGTAGTCCGGACAGGGGGCTGCATTTTGTGGAAAAACTGTTTTTT